Listed below are T cell receptor beta chains from one sample, sequenced in a study of T-cell reconstitution after alpha-beta-depleted transplantation in children. TCRdb passed the PCR reads through MiXCR, listing each CDR3 protein once. The sample yields a few hundred thousand distinct CDR3 sequences, about a tenth seen once. The starting material was PBMCs from the stem cell graft donor, obtained from the stem cell graft. Receptor source: a human donor who donated a stem cell graft to a child with acute lymphoblastic leukemia. Each CDR3 is given with its conserved first and last residue. A D gene is named only where the DNA matches it firmly. Where a row states a size, it is once, few, many or the class of an expanded clone; other rows omit it.

cdr3_aa cdr3_nt clone_size j_call d_call v_call
CASSPPWGNEQFF TGTGCTAGCAGCCCCCCCTGGGGCAATGAGCAGTTCTTC many TRBJ2-1 - TRBV7-7
CASSPGRGNQPQHF TGTGCCAGCAGCCCCGGGCGGGGGAACCAGCCCCAGCATTTT - TRBJ1-5 - TRBV5-6
CASSLGGARTGELFF TGTGCCAGCAGCTTAGGGGGGGCACGGACCGGGGAGCTGTTTTTT few TRBJ2-2 - TRBV11-2
CASSSTPGLATEQYF TGTGCCAGTAGTTCGACGCCGGGACTAGCAACCGAGCAGTACTTC few TRBJ2-7 TRBD2 TRBV19
CASSLMTLNEQFF TGTGCCAGCAGTTTAATGACTCTCAATGAGCAGTTCTTC many TRBJ2-1 - TRBV12-3/TRBV12-4
CASSQDLGIITEAFF TGCGCCAGCAGCCAAGATCTGGGAATAATCACTGAAGCTTTCTTT few TRBJ1-1 - TRBV4-3
CASSQVPTGSYEQYF TGTGCCAGCAGCCAAGTCCCGACAGGGTCCTACGAGCAGTACTTC few TRBJ2-7 TRBD1 TRBV3-1
CASRSGQGITDTQYF TGTGCCAGCAGATCGGGACAGGGAATAACAGATACGCAGTATTTT - TRBJ2-3 TRBD1 TRBV12-3/TRBV12-4
CASRETTTYEQYF TGTGCCAGCAGAGAAACCACTACCTACGAGCAGTACTTC few TRBJ2-7 - TRBV25-1
CASSQKTRYNEQFF TGCGCCAGCAGCCAAAAGACTAGATACAATGAGCAGTTCTTC - TRBJ2-1 - TRBV5-1
CASSREGREGRGNIQYF TGTGCCAGCAGCCGTGAGGGGCGGGAGGGCCGCGGGAACATTCAGTACTTC few TRBJ2-4 TRBD2 TRBV6-1
CASSLGWSEETQYF TGCGCCAGCAGCTTGGGCTGGTCTGAAGAGACCCAGTACTTC few TRBJ2-5 - TRBV5-1
CASSTQTRGSYEQYF TGTGCCAGCAGTACTCAGACCAGGGGCTCCTACGAGCAGTACTTC - TRBJ2-7 - TRBV27
CASSLDRGGKAFF TGTGCCAGCAGCCTGGACAGGGGGGGAAAAGCTTTCTTT few TRBJ1-1 TRBD1 TRBV3-1
CSARDPRAETQYF TGCAGTGCTAGGGACCCTAGGGCGGAGACCCAGTACTTC - TRBJ2-5 - TRBV20-1
CSASSGTLIRDEQFF TGCAGTGCTAGCTCCGGGACCTTAATTAGGGATGAGCAGTTCTTC - TRBJ2-1 - TRBV20-1
CASSEGVGTEAFF TGTGCCAGCTCTGAAGGGGTTGGGACTGAAGCTTTCTTT - TRBJ1-1 - TRBV18
CASSLSGQGLQPQHF TGTGCCAGCAGTTTATCCGGACAGGGGCTTCAGCCCCAGCATTTT many TRBJ1-5 TRBD1 TRBV27
CASSSGSDYEQYF TGTGCCAGCAGTTCGGGTAGTGACTACGAGCAGTACTTC - TRBJ2-7 - TRBV27
CASSLGLHSYEQYF TGTGCCAGCAGCTTAGGTCTTCACTCCTACGAGCAGTACTTC few TRBJ2-7 - TRBV7-2
CASSQWFVPTASPTDTQYF TGCGCCAGCAGCCAATGGTTTGTCCCGACCGCTAGCCCCACAGATACGCAGTATTTT - TRBJ2-3 - TRBV4-1
CASSPGTYTGELFF TGTGCCAGCAGTCCCGGGACCTACACCGGGGAGCTGTTTTTT - TRBJ2-2 - TRBV12-3/TRBV12-4
CASSHFSGSPTGELFF TGTGCCAGCAGCCATTTTAGCGGGAGTCCCACCGGGGAGCTGTTTTTT - TRBJ2-2 TRBD2 TRBV3-1
CASSQTGGDTEAFF TGTGCCAGCAGCCAGACAGGGGGGGACACTGAAGCTTTCTTT - TRBJ1-1 TRBD1 TRBV6-1
CASSSTSGVTYEQYF TGCGCCAGCAGCTCGACTAGCGGGGTTACCTACGAGCAGTACTTC few TRBJ2-7 TRBD2 TRBV5-1
CASSLGGRGGNEQFF TGTGCCAGCAGCTTAGGAGGTCGTGGGGGCAATGAGCAGTTCTTC - TRBJ2-1 - TRBV7-2
CAWSGSSGHNEQFF TGTGCCTGGAGTGGGTCTAGCGGTCACAATGAGCAGTTCTTC - TRBJ2-1 TRBD2 TRBV30
CASTSLGAAGANVLTF TGTGCCAGCACCTCGCTGGGGGCGGCTGGGGCCAACGTCCTGACTTTC - TRBJ2-6 - TRBV5-6
CASSNNTGFWYQETQYF TGCGCCAGCAGCAACAACACAGGGTTTTGGTACCAAGAGACCCAGTACTTC few TRBJ2-5 - TRBV5-1
CASSLGGLDEKLFF TGCGCCAGCAGCTTGGGAGGCTTGGATGAAAAACTGTTTTTT - TRBJ1-4 - TRBV5-1
CASSLTTSGGSIDNEQFF TGTGCCAGCAGCTTAACGACTAGCGGGGGATCCATTGACAATGAGCAGTTCTTC many TRBJ2-1 TRBD2 TRBV7-6
CASSSDRYSYEQYF TGCGCCAGCAGCAGCGACAGGTACTCCTACGAGCAGTACTTC many TRBJ2-7 - TRBV5-1
CASSNPGQHSYEQYF TGTGCCAGCAGCAACCCGGGACAGCACTCCTACGAGCAGTACTTC many TRBJ2-7 TRBD1 TRBV7-2
CSARPTSGQETQYF TGCAGTGCTAGACCAACTAGCGGCCAAGAGACCCAGTACTTC - TRBJ2-5 TRBD2 TRBV20-1
CASSPRGDPNNEQFF TGTGCCAGCAGCCCGCGGGGAGATCCTAACAATGAGCAGTTCTTC few TRBJ2-1 - TRBV7-9
CASSSGTGGSSYNSPLHF TGTGCCAGCAGTTCAGGGACGGGCGGAAGCTCCTATAATTCACCCCTCCACTTT few TRBJ1-6 - TRBV27
CASMVGLAGSYEQYF TGCGCCAGCATGGTGGGACTAGCGGGGAGCTACGAGCAGTACTTC few TRBJ2-7 TRBD2 TRBV5-1